The 4 T cell receptor beta chains given below trace back to one sample, sequenced in a study of beta chain features in type 1 diabetes. Since all of the isolated RNA was reverse transcribed, expressed TCRB transcripts were what got sequenced. Profiling relied on immunoSEQ multiplex PCR, and the TCRdb table lists in-frame clones only, not all of them. Of 850,000 to 900,000 clones in the sample, 15% to 20% were seen once. What was sequenced was naive CD4+ T cells from blood. Receptors originate from a woman younger than 35 in good health.

Details on this clone: Other DNA sequences of this sample code for an identical CDR3. The chain combines TRBV5-1 with TRBJ2-3; no definite D call. Trimming took 2 bases from V and 3 from J, leaving 7 bases between them. Germline V lookup: CDR1 SGHRS, CDR2 YFSETQ. CDR3 length equals 13 residues. The CDR3 loop reads CASSLGGTDTQYF. The CDR3 DNA reads as TGCGCCAGCAGCTTAGGCGGAACAGATACGCAGTATTTT.

The gene calls are TRBV13 and TRBJ2-3, with 12 nucleotides matching TRBD2. From germline, CDR1 is PRHDT and CDR2 FYEKMQ (reference sequence). Losses at the gene ends were 5 bases for V and 6 bases for J; bases not matched to a gene: 6. The length of the CDR3 is 15 residues. The DNA of the CDR3 is TGTGCCAGCAGCACCTGGACTAGCGGGAAGGATACGCAGTATTTT. Protein: CASSTWTSGKDTQYF.

The chain uses TRBV29-1 and TRBJ2-3; D is perhaps TRBD1 (6 bases). V dropped 4 bases and J dropped 2 bases, with 13 bases sitting between them. CDR1 is SQVTM and CDR2 is ANQGSEA in the germline V gene. CDR3 length: 14 residues. In nucleotides, the CDR3 is TGCAGCGTTGTTCGGGACAAGAACACAGATACGCAGTATTTT. Protein sequence: CSVVRDKNTDTQYF.

CDR3: CASSAGPRSYGYTF. The CDR3 nucleotides are TGTGCCAGCAGTGCCGGACCCCGGAGCTATGGCTACACCTTC. This chain uses TRBV2 with TRBJ1-2; D not certain. The CDR3 sequence is 14 residues long. Between the trimmed V and J ends, which lost 4 bases and 4 bases, there was a span of 13 bases. Germline V gives CDR1 SNHLY, CDR2 FYNNEI.